This T cell receptor (beta chain) was sequenced in a study of T cell clones after liver transplantation. Sequencing used immunoSEQ multiplex PCR; TCRdb keeps in-frame clones, though not all of them. The table lists roughly 100,000 clones, roughly 80% of them singletons. The CDR3 extends over 16 amino acids. Germline CDR1 is MNHNY and CDR2 is SVGAGI (reference sequence). The V and J ends lost 2 bases and 0 bases respectively, with 12 bases between them. The chain uses TRBV6-6 and TRBJ2-3, with D unclear. The sample was CD4+ T cells from blood, taken before liver transplant. The TCR comes from a human donor who received a liver transplant. CDR3 in DNA: TGTGCCAGCAGTTACCGTCAAGGGCGCAGCACAGATACGCAGTATTTT. Translation: CASSYRQGRSTDTQYF.